Presented here are 27 T cell receptor beta chains from one specimen sequenced in a study of T cells in Graves' hyperthyroidism and ophthalmopathy. Authors of the study amplified TCR beta CDR3 regions from RNA transcripts. First-round RT-PCR targeting the TCR CDR3 was performed with the HTBI primer set. Using its own MiXCR run on the multiplex PCR reads, TCRdb lists one record per CDR3 protein. The repertoire has under 250,000 distinct CDR3 sequences, 17% of them found once; the top ten carry approximately 56%. Sequences were obtained from blood. The receptors shown here come from a woman between 50 and 59 years old with Graves' hyperthyroidism.

A remark on this clonotype: The junction differs from germline at one of its ends, possibly a read error. This sequence joins TRBV6-1 and TRBJ2-5, with a weak D call TRBD2 (5 bases). CDR3 length: 14 residues. The germline CDR1 and CDR2 sequences are MNHNS and SASEGT. CDR3 sequence: CASSEGIAWETRYF. CDR3 nucleotide sequence: TGTGCCAGCAGTGAGGGAATAGCCTGGGAGACCCGGTACTTC.

Only a few counts were recorded for this clonotype. The chain is built from TRBV4-1 and TRBJ2-3; no clear D gene. The V gene's germline CDR1 is MGHRA and CDR2 YSYEKL. There are 14 residues in the CDR3. Trimming took off 5 bases at V and 2 bases at J, with 11 bases between the two ends. The DNA of the CDR3 is TGCGCCAGCAGCGAACCCCGGGCCACAGATACGCAGTATTTT. It codes for CASSEPRATDTQYF.

This clonotype was seen a handful of times. The chain uses TRBV12-5 and TRBJ1-6, with D perhaps TRBD1 (5 bases). This CDR3 has 23 residues. V was cut by 2 bases and J by 0 bases, with 29 bases left in between. Per germline, CDR1 LGHNT and CDR2 FRNRAP. CDR3 region: CASGLLPDRGFHDPSSYNSPLHF. The CDR3 region has the DNA TGTGCTAGTGGTTTGCTCCCCGACCGGGGCTTCCACGACCCGAGCTCCTATAATTCACCCCTCCACTTT.

The chain employs TRBV7-2 and TRBJ2-1; 7 bases agree with TRBD1. CDR3 length: 13 amino acids. The germline V gene encodes CDR1 SGHTA and CDR2 FQGNSA. V lost 7 bases to trimming and J lost 7 bases; unmatched junction nucleotides: 7. CDR3 DNA: TGTGCCAGCAACCAGTACAGGGGTAATGAGCAGTTCTTC. This codes for CASNQYRGNEQFF.

The chain links TRBV5-1 to TRBJ2-7; D possibly corresponds to TRBD1 (6 bases). Germline lookup yields CDR1 SGHRS and CDR2 YFSETQ. V lost 1 base and J lost 2, with 10 bases in between. There are 14 residues in the CDR3. The CDR3 here is CASSLTGSAYEQYF. CDR3 in DNA: TGCGCCAGCAGCTTGACAGGGTCCGCCTACGAGCAGTACTTC.

This clonotype was detected many times. The CDR3 here is CASSQSTGGYGYTF. The CDR3 nucleotides are TGTGCCAGCAGCCAGTCGACAGGGGGCTATGGCTACACCTTC. This chain links TRBV3-1 with TRBJ1-2; 9 positions agree with TRBD1. Germline trimming cut 3 bases from V and 4 bases from J; bases unmatched to any gene: 3. The length of the CDR3 is 14 residues. CDR1 LGHDT and CDR2 YNNKEL come from the germline V gene (reference sequence). Full variable domain (rest looked up from reference TRBV3-1 and TRBJ1-2): DTAVSQTPKYLVTQMGNDKSIKCEQNLGHDTMYWYKQDSKKFLKIMFSYNNKELIINETVPNRFSPKSPDKAHLNLHINSLELGDSAVYFCASSQSTGGYGYTFGSGTRLTVV.

This clonotype was seen at least ten times. The V call is TRBV20-1, the J call TRBJ1-5; D might be TRBD1 (5 bases). The CDR3 covers 14 residues. CDR1 is DFQATT and CDR2 is SNEGSKA in the germline V gene (reference sequence). V shed 0 bases and J shed 6 bases, with 12 bases lying between them. For the CDR3, the DNA is TGCAGTGCTAGAGATTCTAGGAGGGGTCAGCCCCAGCATTTT. Encoded protein: CSARDSRRGQPQHF.

This clonotype was recorded a few times. CDR3 bases: TGTGCCAGCAGTTTAGGGGACAGGTACTTCTATGGCTACACCTTC. This encodes CASSLGDRYFYGYTF. The chain is built from TRBV28 and TRBJ1-2; TRBD1 agrees at 8 bases. With 2 bases clipped from V and 4 bases from J, the junction kept 6 bases outside the gene matches. From germline, CDR1 is MDHEN and CDR2 SYDVKM. The CDR3 length is 15 residues.

In its sample, this clonotype was seen many times. J is TRBJ1-1 and V is TRBV6-1; D gene ambiguous. V lost 4 bases and J 5 bases, leaving 8 bases between the germline ends. This CDR3 is 12 amino acids long. CDR1 is MNHNS and CDR2 is SASEGT in the germline V gene. The CDR3 DNA reads TGTGCCAGCAGTGGAGGTTGGACTGAAGCTTTCTTT. Translating it yields CASSGGWTEAFF.

CDR3 sequence (DNA): TGTGCCAGCAGCCAGGGGGGACTGGTAAATGAGCAGTTCTTC. Translated, it gives CASSQGGLVNEQFF. The rearrangement uses TRBV6-1 and TRBJ2-1; maybe TRBD1 (7 bases). This CDR3 is 14 amino acids long. Germline assignment: CDR1 MNHNS and CDR2 SASEGT. Trimming removed 6 bases at V and 7 bases at J, with 16 bases between.

This clonotype was seen more than once but under ten times. This rearrangement joins TRBV18 to TRBJ2-1, with TRBD1 matching 7 bases. Germline V gene data show CDR1 as KGHSH and CDR2 as LQKENI. Trimming at V came to 3 bases and at J to 0 bases, leaving 11 bases not matched to a gene. The CDR3 spans 18 residues. CDR3 sequence: CASSPSRTGQSSYNEQFF. CDR3 bases: TGTGCCAGCTCACCGTCGAGGACAGGCCAAAGCTCCTACAATGAGCAGTTCTTC.

This clonotype was recorded a few times. The rearrangement uses TRBV6-1 and TRBJ2-2, with D unclear. Germline lookup yields CDR1 MNHNS and CDR2 SASEGT. CDR3 length equals 14 residues. V dropped 5 bases and J dropped 5 bases, with 12 bases sitting between them. This CDR3 is CASSRTAGTGELFF. The CDR3 DNA reads as TGTGCCAGCAGTCGGACGGCTGGGACCGGGGAGCTGTTTTTT.

The table lists this clonotype with many counts. CDR3 DNA: TGTGCCAGCAGCTCCCGGACTAGCGGGAGATCACACGAGCAGTACTTC. Its translation: CASSSRTSGRSHEQYF. This rearrangement joins TRBV7-8 to TRBJ2-7; 13 bases agree with TRBD2. This CDR3 comprises 16 residues. V lost 4 bases and J lost 5; bases outside the gene matches: 8. Germline assignment: CDR1 SGHVS and CDR2 FQNEAQ.

Comment on this clonotype: Here the CDR3 omits its conserved ending phenylalanine or tryptophan, so a read error is the likely source. This chain joins TRBV30 and TRBJ2-7, with D tentatively TRBD2 (5 bases). Germline CDR1 reads GTSNPN; CDR2 reads SVGIG (reference sequence). The CDR3 length is 14 residues. V was cut by 4 bases and J by 0 bases, with 13 bases left in between. As DNA, the CDR3 is TGTGCCTGGAATCCGGAGGCAAGCTCCTACGAGCAGTACTCC. This gives the protein CAWNPEASSYEQYS.

This clonotype was picked up a small number of times. An end of the junction does not agree with germline; a read error may underlie this. The chain joins TRBV15 to TRBJ2-1, with a tentative D call TRBD2 (7 bases). The CDR3 spans 15 residues. Germline assignment: CDR1 LNHNV and CDR2 YYDKDF (reference sequence). The CDR3 protein is CATRRGGGNYNEQFF. In nucleotides, the CDR3 is TGTGCCACCAGAAGAGGGGGGGGGAACTACAATGAGCAGTTCTTC.

The V gene is TRBV20-1, the J gene TRBJ2-1, with 7 bases that match TRBD1. The trim removed 8 bases at V and 3 bases at J, leaving 7 bases unmatched. Germline V gene lookup returns CDR1 DFQATT and CDR2 SNEGSKA (reference sequence). The CDR3 has 13 amino acids. The CDR3: CSSSRGNYNEQFF. The CDR3 coding sequence is TGCAGTTCGTCCAGGGGGAACTACAATGAGCAGTTCTTC.

This clonotype was recorded at least ten times. The V gene is TRBV2, the J gene TRBJ2-7; D is unresolved. This CDR3 spans 10 amino acids. V gave up 4 bases and J gave up 5 bases, with 3 bases separating them. Looked up from germline, CDR1 is SNHLY and CDR2 is FYNNEI. As DNA, the CDR3 is TGTGCCAGCAGTGGAAACGAGCAGTACTTC. Translated, it gives CASSGNEQYF.

The chain couples TRBV4-1 to TRBJ2-1, with D tentatively TRBD2 (5 bases). CDR3 size: 15 residues. The V end was cut by 1 base, the J end by 2 bases, with 9 bases between. In germline, CDR1 is MGHRA, CDR2 YSYEKL. DNA for the CDR3: TGCGCCAGCAGCCAAGGCGGGCTTACCTACAATGAGCAGTTCTTC. Residues: CASSQGGLTYNEQFF.

At least ten counts were recorded for this clonotype. The chain recombines TRBV2 with TRBJ1-2, with a weak D call TRBD1 (6 bases). The CDR3 has 16 amino acids. Between the trimmed V and J ends, which lost 5 bases and 0 bases, there was a span of 16 bases. The germline V gene encodes CDR1 SNHLY and CDR2 FYNNEI. The CDR3 region has the DNA TGTGCCAGCAGTCCGGAGGGGGGGATTACTAACTATGGCTACACCTTC. Amino acid sequence: CASSPEGGITNYGYTF.

This chain uses TRBV20-1 with TRBJ1-1, with D uncertain. V lost 6 bases, J lost 3 bases, and 8 bases lay in between. CDR3 length equals 11 residues. Germline V gene sequence: CDR1 DFQATT, CDR2 SNEGSKA (reference sequence). This CDR3 reads CSAWTDTEAFF. The CDR3 bases are TGCAGTGCCTGGACCGACACTGAAGCTTTCTTT.

This clonotype has a handful of counts. A clone one base away is much larger, so this may be a read error. The V gene is TRBV7-2, the J gene TRBJ2-7, with D possibly being TRBD2 (5 bases). The germline V gene has CDR1 SGHTA and CDR2 FQGNSA. The CDR3 loop spans 17 amino acids. The CDR3 is CASGLVERRLGFYEQYF. CDR3 nucleotides: TGTGCCAGCGGCTTAGTCGAGAGGAGGTTGGGTTTTTACGAGCAGTACTTC.

Of note for this clonotype: A read error may be the cause here, since a much bigger clone is one base away. The V call is TRBV6-1, the J call TRBJ2-7; 8 bases align to TRBD1. The assigned J gene may be wrong: the sequence end matches TRBJ2-1 better. This CDR3 has 15 amino acids. CDR1 is MNHNS, CDR2 SASEGT, per germline. CDR3 DNA: TGTGCCAGCAGACCCGACAGGGGCCTTCCCTACGAGCAGTTCTTC. This sequence encodes CASRPDRGLPYEQFF.

This clonotype was detected ten times or more. The CDR3 loop reads CASSLTFLSVGSYEQYF. CDR3 in DNA: TGTGCCAGCAGCCTTACCTTTCTCAGCGTAGGCTCCTACGAGCAGTACTTC. The V gene is TRBV7-2, the J gene TRBJ2-7; D is unresolved. This CDR3 has 17 amino acids. Germline CDR1 is SGHTA and CDR2 is FQGNSA. V was pared by 5 bases and J by 0 bases, with 20 bases between.

This clonotype appeared many times. V gene TRBV7-9 combines with J gene TRBJ1-1, with 9 bases lining up with TRBD1. Germline V gene sequence: CDR1 SEHNR, CDR2 FQNEAQ (reference sequence). The junction had 10 bases not matched to a gene; V was cut back by 4 bases and J by 1 base. The CDR3 has 17 amino acids. In DNA form, the CDR3 reads TGTGCCAGCAGCTCTACGCCTGGACAGGGGAGGAACACTGAAGCTTTCTTT. Protein: CASSSTPGQGRNTEAFF.

This clonotype was seen ten or more times. J is TRBJ1-4 and V is TRBV5-6, with D possibly TRBD1 on 5 matching bases. This CDR3 spans 14 amino acids. V lost 4 bases and J 1 base, leaving 8 bases between the germline ends. Germline V gene sequence: CDR1 SGHDT, CDR2 YYEEEE. In nucleotides, the CDR3 is TGTGCCAGCAGCCTGCAGGGAACTAATGAAAAACTGTTTTTT. Protein product: CASSLQGTNEKLFF.

This chain links TRBV5-4 with TRBJ2-5; D call uncertain. The CDR3 contains 14 residues. V was pared by 6 bases and J by 4 bases, with 16 bases between. Germline CDR1 and CDR2: SGHNT and YYREEE (reference sequence). The CDR3 protein is CASTLNGEVETQYF. CDR3 sequence (DNA): TGTGCCAGCACCCTAAATGGAGAGGTAGAGACCCAGTACTTC.

This clonotype was seen many times. The genes are TRBV12-3 or TRBV12-4 and TRBJ2-3, with a weak D call TRBD2 (6 bases). The V and J ends lost 3 bases and 0 bases respectively, with 10 bases between them. This CDR3 has 15 residues. In nucleotides, the CDR3 is TGTGCCAGCAGTTTCCTAGCGACTAGCACAGATACGCAGTATTTT. It yields the protein CASSFLATSTDTQYF.